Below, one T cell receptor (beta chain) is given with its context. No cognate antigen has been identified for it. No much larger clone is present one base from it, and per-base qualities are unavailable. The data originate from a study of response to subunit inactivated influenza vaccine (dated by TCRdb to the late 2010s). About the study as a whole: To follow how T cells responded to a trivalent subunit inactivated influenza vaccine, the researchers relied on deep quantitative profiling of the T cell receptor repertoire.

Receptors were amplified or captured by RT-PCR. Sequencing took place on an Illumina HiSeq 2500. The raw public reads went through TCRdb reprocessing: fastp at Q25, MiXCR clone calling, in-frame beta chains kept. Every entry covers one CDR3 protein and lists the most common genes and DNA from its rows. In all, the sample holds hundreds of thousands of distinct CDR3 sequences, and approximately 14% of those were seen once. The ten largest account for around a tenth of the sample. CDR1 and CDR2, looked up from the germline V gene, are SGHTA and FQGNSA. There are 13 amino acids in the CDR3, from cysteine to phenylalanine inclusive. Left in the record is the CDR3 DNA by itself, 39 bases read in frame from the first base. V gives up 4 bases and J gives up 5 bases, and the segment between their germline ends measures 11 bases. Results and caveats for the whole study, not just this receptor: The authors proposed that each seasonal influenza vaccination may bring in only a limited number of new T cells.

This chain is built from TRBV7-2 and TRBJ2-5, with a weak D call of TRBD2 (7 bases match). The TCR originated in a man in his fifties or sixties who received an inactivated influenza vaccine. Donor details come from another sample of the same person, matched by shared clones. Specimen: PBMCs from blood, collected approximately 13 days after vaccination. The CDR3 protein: CASSWGGLETQYF. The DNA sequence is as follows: TGTGCCAGCAGCTGGGGGGGCTTGGAGACCCAGTACTTC.